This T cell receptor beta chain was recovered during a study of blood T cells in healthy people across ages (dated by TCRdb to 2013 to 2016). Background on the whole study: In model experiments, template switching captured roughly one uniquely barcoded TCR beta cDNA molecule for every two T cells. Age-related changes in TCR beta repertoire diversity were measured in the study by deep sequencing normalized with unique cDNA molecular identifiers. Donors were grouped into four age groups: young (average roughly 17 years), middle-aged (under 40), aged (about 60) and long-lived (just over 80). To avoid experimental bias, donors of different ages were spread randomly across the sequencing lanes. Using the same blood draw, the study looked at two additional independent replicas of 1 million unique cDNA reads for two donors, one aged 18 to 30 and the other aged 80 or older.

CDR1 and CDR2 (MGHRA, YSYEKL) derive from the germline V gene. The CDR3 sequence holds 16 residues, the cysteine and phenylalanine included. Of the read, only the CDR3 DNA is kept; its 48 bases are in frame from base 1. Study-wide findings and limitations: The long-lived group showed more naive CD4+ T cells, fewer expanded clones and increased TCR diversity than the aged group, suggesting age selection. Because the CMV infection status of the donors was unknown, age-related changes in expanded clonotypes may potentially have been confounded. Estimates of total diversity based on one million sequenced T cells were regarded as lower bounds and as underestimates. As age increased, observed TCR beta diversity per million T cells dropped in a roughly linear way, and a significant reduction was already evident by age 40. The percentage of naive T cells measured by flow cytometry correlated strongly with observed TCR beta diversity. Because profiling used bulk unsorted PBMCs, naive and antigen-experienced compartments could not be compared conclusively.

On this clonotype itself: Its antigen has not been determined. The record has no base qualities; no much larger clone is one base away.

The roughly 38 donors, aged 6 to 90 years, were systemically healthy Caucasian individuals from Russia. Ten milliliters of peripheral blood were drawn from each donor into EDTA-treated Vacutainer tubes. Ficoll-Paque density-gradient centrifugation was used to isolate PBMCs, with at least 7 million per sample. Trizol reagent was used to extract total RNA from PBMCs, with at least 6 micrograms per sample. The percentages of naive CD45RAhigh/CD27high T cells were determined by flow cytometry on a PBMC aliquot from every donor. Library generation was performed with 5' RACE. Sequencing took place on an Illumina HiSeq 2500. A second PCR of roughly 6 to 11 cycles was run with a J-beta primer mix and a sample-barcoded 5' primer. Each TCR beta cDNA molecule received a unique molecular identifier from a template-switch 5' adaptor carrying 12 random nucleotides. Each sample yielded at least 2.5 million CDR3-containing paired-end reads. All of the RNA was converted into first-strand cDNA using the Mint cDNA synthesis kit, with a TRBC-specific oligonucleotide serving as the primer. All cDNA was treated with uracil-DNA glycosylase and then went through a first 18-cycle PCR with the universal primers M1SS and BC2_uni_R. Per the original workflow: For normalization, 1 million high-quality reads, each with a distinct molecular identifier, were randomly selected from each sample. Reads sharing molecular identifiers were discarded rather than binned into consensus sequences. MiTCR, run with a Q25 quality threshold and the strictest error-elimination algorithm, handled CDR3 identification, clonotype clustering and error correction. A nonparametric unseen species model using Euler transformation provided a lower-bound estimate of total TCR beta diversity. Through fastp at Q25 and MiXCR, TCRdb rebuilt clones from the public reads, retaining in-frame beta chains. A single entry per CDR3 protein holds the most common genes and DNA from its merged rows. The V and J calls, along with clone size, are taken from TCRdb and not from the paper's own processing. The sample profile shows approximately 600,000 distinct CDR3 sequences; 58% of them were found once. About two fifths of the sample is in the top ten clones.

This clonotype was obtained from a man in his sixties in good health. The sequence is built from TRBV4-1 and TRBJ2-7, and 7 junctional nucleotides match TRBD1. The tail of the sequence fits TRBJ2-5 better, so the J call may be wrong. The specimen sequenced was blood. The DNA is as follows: TGCGCCAGCAGCCAAGATGCCAAGGGGGCCTCAAGGACCCAGTACTTC. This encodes CASSQDAKGASRTQYF.